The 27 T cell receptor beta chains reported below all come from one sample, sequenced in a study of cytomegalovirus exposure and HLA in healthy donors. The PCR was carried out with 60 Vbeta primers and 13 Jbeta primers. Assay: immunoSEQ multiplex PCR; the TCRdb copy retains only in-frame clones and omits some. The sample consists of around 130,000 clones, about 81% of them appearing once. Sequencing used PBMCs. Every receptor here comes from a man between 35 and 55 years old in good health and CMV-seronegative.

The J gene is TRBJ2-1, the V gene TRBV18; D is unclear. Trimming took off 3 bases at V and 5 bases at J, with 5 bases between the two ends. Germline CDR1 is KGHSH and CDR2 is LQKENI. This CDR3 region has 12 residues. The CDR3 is CASSPTNNEQFF. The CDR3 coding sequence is TGTGCCAGCTCACCGACAAACAATGAGCAGTTCTTC.

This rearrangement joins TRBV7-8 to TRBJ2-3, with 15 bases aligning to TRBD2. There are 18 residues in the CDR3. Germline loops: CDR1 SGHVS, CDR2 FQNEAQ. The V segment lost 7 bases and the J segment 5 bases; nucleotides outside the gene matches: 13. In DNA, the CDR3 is TGTGCCAGCACCAAAGGGACTAGCGGGAGGATCAGGGAAGATACGCAGTATTTT. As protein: CASTKGTSGRIREDTQYF.

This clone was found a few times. CDR3 DNA sequence: TGTGCCAGCAGCTTATCGGTAGCGGGAGGGCCGAGAAGCAATGAGCAGTTCTTC. The encoded protein is CASSLSVAGGPRSNEQFF. This chain connects TRBV13 to TRBJ2-1, with 11 bases identical to TRBD2. The CDR3 is made up of 18 amino acids. V was clipped by 2 bases and J by 6 bases; unmatched bases: 12. CDR1 and CDR2 from the germline V gene are PRHDT and FYEKMQ (reference sequence).

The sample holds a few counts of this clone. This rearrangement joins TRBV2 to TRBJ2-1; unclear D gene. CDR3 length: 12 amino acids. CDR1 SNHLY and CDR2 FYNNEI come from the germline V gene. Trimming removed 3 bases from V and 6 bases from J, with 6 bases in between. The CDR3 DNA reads TGTGCCAGCAGTGACCTAGGCAATGAGCAGTTCTTC. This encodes CASSDLGNEQFF. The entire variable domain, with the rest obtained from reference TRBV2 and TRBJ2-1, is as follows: EPEVTQTPSHQVTQMGQEVILRCVPISNHLYFYWYRQILGQKVEFLVSFYNNEISEKSEIFDDQFSVERPDGSNFTLKIRSTKLEDSAMYFCASSDLGNEQFFGPGTRLTVL.

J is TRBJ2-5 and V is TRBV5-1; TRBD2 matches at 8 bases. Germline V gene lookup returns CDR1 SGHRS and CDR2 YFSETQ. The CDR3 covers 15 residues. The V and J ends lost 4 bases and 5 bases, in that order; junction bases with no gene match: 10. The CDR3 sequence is CASSRSGSSGETQYF. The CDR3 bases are TGCGCCAGCAGCCGAAGCGGGAGTAGTGGGGAGACCCAGTACTTC.

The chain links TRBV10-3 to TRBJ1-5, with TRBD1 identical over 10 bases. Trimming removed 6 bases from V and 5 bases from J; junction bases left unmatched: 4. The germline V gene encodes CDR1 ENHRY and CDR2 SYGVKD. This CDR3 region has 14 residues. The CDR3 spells CAIRGTGDDQPQHF. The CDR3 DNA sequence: TGTGCCATCAGAGGGACAGGGGATGATCAGCCCCAGCATTTT.

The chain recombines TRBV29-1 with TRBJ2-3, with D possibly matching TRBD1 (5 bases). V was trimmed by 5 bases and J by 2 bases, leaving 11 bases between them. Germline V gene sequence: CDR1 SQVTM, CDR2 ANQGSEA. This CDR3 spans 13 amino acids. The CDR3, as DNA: TGCAGCGTTACACGACAGAACACAGATACGCAGTATTTT. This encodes CSVTRQNTDTQYF.

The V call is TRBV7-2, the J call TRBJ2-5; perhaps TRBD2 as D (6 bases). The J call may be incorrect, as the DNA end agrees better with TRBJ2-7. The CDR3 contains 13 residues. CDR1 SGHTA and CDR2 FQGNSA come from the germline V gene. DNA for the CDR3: TGTGCCAGCAGCTTAGCGGGGGGATACGAGCAGTACTTC. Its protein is CASSLAGGYEQYF.

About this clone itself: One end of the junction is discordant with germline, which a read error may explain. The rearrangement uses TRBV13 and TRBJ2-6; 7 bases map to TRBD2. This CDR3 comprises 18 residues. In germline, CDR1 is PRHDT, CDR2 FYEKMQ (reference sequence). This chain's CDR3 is CASSSSGGGVPGANGLTF. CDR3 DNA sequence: TGTGCCAGCAGCTCCTCCGGCGGGGGAGTTCCTGGGGCCAACGGCCTGACTTTC.

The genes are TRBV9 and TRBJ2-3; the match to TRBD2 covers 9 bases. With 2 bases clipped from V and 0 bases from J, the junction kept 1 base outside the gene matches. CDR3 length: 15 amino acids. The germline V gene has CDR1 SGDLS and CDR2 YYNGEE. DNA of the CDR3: TGTGCCAGCAGCGTCAGCGGGGGGAGCACAGATACGCAGTATTTT. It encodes CASSVSGGSTDTQYF.

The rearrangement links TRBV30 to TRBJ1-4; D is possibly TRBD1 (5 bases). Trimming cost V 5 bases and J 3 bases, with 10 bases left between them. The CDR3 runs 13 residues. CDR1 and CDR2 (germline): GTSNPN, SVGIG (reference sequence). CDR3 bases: TGTGCCTGGGGGGGGGTCCCTAATGAAAAACTGTTTTTT. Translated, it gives CAWGGVPNEKLFF.

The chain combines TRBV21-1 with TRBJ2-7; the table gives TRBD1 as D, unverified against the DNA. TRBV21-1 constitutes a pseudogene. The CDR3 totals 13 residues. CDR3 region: CASSLGGTYEQYF. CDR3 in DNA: TGTGCCAGCAGCCTAGGGGGAACCTACGAGCAGTACTTC.

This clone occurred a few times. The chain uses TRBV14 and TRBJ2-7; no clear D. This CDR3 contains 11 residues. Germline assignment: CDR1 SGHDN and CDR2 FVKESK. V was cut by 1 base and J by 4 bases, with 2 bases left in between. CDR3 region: CASSQAYEQYF. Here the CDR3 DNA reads TGTGCCAGCAGCCAAGCTTACGAGCAGTACTTC.

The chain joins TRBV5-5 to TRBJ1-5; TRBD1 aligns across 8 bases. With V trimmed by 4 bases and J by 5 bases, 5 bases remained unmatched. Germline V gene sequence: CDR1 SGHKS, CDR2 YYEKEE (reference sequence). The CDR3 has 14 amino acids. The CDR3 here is CASSPDRAYQPQHF. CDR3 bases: TGTGCCAGCAGCCCGGACAGGGCTTATCAGCCCCAGCATTTT.

CDR3 sequence: CASSLLGGVNNQPQHF. CDR3 bases: TGTGCCAGCAGCTTATTAGGGGGGGTTAACAATCAGCCCCAGCATTTT. The chain uses TRBV7-2 and TRBJ1-5; D possibly corresponds to TRBD1 (6 bases). V was pared by 2 bases and J by 3 bases, with 14 bases between. This CDR3 is 16 amino acids long. Germline CDR1 SGHTA, CDR2 FQGNSA.

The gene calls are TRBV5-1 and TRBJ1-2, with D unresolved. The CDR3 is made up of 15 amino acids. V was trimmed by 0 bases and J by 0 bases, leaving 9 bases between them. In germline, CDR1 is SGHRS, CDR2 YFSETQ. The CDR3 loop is CASSLGSSSNYGYTF. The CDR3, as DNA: TGCGCCAGCAGCTTGGGTTCCAGTTCTAACTATGGCTACACCTTC.

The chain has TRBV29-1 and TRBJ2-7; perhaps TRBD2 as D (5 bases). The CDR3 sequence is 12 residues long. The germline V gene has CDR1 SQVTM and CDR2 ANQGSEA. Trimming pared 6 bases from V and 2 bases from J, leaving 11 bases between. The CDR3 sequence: CSVARGTYEQYF. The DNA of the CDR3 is TGCAGCGTCGCCCGGGGTACCTACGAGCAGTACTTC.

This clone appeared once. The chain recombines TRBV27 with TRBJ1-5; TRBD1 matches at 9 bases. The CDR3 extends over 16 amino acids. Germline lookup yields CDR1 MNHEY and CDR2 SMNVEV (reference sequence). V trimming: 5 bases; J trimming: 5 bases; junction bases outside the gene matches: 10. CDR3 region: CASSQGTGRRDQPQHF. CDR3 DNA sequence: TGTGCCAGCAGTCAGGGGACAGGGCGGAGGGATCAGCCCCAGCATTTT.

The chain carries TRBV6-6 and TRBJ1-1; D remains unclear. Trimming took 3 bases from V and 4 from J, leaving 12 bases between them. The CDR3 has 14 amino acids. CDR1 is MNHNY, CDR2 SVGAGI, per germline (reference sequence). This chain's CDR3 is CASSYLREITEAFF. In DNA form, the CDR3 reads TGTGCCAGCAGTTATTTGAGGGAGATCACTGAAGCTTTCTTT.

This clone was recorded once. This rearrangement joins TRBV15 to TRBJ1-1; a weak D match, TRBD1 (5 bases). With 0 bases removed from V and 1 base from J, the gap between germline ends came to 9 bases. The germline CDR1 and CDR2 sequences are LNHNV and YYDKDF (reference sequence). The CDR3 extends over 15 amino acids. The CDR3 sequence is CATSRDLGENTEAFF. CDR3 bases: TGTGCCACCAGCAGAGATCTAGGGGAGAACACTGAAGCTTTCTTT.

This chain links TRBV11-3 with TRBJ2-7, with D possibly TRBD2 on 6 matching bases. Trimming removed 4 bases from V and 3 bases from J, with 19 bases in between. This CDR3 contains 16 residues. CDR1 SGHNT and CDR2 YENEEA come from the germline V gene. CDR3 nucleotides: TGTGCCAGCAGCTCGACTGGACGGGGAGGAGTCTACGAGCAGTACTTC. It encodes CASSSTGRGGVYEQYF.

The CDR3 DNA is TGTGCCAGCAGCGACCAGGGAAGAGAGACCCAGTACTTC. Translated: CASSDQGRETQYF. The gene calls are TRBV14 and TRBJ2-5, with a tentative D call TRBD1 (5 bases). Trimming stripped 5 bases from V and 4 bases from J, with 11 bases between. CDR1 is SGHDN and CDR2 is FVKESK in the germline V gene. CDR3 length: 13 residues.

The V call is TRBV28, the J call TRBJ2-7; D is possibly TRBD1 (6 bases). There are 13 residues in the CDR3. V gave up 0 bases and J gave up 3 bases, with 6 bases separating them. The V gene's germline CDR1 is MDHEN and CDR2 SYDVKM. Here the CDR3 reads CASSLWDSYEQYF. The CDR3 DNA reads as TGTGCCAGCAGTTTATGGGACAGCTACGAGCAGTACTTC.

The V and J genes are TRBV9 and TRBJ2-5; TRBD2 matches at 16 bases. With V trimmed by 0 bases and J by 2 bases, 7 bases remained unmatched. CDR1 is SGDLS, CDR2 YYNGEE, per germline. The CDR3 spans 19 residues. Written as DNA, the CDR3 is TGTGCCAGCAGCGTAGCTGGGGGGGGACTAGCGGGGGGGCAAGAGACCCAGTACTTC. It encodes CASSVAGGGLAGGQETQYF.

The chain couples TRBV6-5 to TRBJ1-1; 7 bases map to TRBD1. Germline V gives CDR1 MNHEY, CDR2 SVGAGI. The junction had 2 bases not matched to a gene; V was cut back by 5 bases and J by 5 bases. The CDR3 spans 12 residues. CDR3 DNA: TGTGCCAGCAGTGGGACAGTAACTGAAGCTTTCTTT. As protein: CASSGTVTEAFF.

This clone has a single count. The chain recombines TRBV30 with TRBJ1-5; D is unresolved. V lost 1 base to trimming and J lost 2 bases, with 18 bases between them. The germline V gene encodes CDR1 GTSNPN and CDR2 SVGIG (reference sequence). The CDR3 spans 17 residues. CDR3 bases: TGTGCCTGGAGTGCTACAATGGACCTCGGGGGCAATCAGCCCCAGCATTTT. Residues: CAWSATMDLGGNQPQHF.

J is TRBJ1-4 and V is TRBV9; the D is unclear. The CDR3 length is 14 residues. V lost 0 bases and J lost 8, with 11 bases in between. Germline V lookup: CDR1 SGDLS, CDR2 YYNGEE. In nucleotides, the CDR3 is TGTGCCAGCAGCGTAGGGGAGGGTTGGGAAAAACTGTTTTTT. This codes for CASSVGEGWEKLFF. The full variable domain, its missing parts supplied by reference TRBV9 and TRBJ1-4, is DSGVTQTPKHLITATGQRVTLRCSPRSGDLSVYWYQQSLDQGLQFLIQYYNGEERAKGNILERFSAQQFPDLHSELNLSSLELGDSALYFCASSVGEGWEKLFFGSGTQLSVL.